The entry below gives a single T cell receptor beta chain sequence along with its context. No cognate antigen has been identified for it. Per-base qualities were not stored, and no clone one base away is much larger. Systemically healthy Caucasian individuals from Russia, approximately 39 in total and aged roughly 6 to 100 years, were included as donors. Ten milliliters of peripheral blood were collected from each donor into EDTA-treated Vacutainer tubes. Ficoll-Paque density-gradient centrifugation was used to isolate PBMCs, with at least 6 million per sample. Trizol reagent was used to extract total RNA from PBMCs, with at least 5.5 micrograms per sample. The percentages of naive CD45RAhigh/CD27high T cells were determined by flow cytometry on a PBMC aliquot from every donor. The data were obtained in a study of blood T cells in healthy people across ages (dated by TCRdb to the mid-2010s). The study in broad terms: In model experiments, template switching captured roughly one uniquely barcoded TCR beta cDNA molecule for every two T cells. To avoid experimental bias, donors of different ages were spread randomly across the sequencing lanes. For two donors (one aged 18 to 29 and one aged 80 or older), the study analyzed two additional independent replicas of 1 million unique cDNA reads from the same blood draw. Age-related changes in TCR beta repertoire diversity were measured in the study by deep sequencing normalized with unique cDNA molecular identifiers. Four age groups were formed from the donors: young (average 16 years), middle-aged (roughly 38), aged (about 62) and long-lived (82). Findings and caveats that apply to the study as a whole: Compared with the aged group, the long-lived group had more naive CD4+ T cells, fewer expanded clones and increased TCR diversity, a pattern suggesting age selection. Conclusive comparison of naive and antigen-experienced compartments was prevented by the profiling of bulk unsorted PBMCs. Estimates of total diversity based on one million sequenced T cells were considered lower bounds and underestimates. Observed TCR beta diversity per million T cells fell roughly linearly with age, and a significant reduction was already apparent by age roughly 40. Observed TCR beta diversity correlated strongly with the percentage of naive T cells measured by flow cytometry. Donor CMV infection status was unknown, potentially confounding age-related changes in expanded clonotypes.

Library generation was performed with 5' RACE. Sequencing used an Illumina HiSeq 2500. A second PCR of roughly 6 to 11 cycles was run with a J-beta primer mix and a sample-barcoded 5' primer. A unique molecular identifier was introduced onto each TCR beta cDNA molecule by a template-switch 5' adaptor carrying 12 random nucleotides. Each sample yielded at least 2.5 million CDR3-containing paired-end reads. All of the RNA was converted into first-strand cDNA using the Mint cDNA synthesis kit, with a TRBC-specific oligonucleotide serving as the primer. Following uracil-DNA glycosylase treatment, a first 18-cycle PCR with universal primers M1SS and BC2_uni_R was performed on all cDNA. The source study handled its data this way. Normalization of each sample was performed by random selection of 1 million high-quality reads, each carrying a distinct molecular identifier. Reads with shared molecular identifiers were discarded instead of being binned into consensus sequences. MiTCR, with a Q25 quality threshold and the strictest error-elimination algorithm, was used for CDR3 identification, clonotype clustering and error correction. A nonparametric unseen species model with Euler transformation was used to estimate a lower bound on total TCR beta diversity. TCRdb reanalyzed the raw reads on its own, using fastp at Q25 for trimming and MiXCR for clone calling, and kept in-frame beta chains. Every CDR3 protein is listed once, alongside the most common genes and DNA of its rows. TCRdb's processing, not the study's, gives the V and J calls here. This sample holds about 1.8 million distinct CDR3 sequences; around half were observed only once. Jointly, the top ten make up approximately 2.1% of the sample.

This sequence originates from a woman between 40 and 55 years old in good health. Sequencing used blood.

CDR3 protein: CASSWDWGGTDTQYF. The DNA is TGTGCCAGCAGCTGGGACTGGGGCGGGACAGATACGCAGTATTTT. The chain employs TRBV7-2 and TRBJ2-3; the best D guess is TRBD2, with 6 bases matching. The CDR3 sequence holds 15 residues, the cysteine and phenylalanine included. The sequence is cut down to CDR3 DNA, 45 bases in frame from base 1. V sheds 4 bases and J sheds 3 bases, leaving 14 bases between their ends. Based on the germline V gene, the CDR1 and CDR2 sequences are SGHTA and FQGNSA. With the portions outside the CDR3 filled from the reference TRBV7-2 and TRBJ2-3 genes, the complete variable region becomes GAGVSQSPSNKVTEKGKDVELRCDPISGHTALYWYRQSLGQGLEFLIYFQGNSAPDKSGLPSDRFSAERTGGSVSTLTIQRTQQEDSAVYLCASSWDWGGTDTQYFGPGTRLTVL.